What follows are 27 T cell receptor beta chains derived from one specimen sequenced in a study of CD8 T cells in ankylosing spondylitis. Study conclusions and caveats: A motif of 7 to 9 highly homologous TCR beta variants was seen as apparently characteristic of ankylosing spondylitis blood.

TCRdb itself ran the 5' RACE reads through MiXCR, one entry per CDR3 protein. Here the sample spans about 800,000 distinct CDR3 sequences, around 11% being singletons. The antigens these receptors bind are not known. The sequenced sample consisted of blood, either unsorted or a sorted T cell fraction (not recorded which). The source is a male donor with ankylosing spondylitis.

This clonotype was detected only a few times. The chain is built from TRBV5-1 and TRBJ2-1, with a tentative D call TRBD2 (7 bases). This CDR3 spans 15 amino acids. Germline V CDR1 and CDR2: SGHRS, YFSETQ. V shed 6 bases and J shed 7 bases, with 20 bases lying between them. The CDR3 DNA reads TGCGCCAGCACTCCGGGCGGGGGCCCCTTGAATGAGCAGTTCTTC. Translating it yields CASTPGGGPLNEQFF.

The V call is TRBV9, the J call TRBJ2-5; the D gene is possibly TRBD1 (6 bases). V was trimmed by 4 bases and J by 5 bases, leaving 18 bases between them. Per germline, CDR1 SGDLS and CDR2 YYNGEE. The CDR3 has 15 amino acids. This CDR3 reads CASSLNRVAGETQYF. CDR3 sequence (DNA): TGTGCCAGCAGCCTGAACAGGGTCGCCGGGGAGACCCAGTACTTC.

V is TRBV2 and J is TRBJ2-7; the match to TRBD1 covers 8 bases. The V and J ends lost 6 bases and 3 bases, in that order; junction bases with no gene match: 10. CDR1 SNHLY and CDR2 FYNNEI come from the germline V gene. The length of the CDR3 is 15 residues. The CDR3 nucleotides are TGTGCCAGCAGCGGCCGGGACAGGAGTCTCTACGAGCAGTACTTC. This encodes CASSGRDRSLYEQYF. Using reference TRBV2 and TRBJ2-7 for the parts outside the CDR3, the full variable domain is EPEVTQTPSHQVTQMGQEVILRCVPISNHLYFYWYRQILGQKVEFLVSFYNNEISEKSEIFDDQFSVERPDGSNFTLKIRSTKLEDSAMYFCASSGRDRSLYEQYFGPGTRLTVT.

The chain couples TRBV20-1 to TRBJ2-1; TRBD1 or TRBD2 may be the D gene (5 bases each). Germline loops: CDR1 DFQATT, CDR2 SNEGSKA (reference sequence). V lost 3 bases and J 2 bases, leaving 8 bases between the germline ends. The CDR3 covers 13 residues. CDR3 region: CSASGAAYNEQFF. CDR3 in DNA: TGCAGTGCTAGCGGGGCCGCCTACAATGAGCAGTTCTTC.

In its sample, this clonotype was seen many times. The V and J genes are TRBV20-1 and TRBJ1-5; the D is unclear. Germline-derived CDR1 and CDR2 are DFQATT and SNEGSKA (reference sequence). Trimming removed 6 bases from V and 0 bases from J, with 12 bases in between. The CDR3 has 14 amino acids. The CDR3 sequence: CSAGVAYSNQPQHF. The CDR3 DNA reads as TGCAGTGCCGGTGTGGCTTATAGCAATCAGCCCCAGCATTTT.

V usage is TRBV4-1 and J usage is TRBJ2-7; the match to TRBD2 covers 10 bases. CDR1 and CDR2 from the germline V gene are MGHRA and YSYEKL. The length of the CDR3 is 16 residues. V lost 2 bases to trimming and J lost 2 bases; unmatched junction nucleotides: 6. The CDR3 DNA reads TGCGCCAGCAGCCAACCCACTAGCGGGAAGACCTACGAGCAGTACTTC. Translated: CASSQPTSGKTYEQYF.

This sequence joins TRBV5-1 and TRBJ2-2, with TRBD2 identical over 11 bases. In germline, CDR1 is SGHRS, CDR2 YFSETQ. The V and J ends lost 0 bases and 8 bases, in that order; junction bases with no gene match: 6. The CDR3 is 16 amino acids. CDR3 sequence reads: CASSLDRLAGQGELFF. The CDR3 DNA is TGCGCCAGCAGCTTGGACAGACTAGCGGGACAGGGGGAGCTGTTTTTT.

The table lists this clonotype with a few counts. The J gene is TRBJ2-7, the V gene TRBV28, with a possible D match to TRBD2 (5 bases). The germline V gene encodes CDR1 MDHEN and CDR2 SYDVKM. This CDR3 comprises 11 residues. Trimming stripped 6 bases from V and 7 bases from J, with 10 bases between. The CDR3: CASRGRREQYF. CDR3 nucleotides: TGTGCCAGCAGGGGCCGGAGGGAGCAGTACTTC.

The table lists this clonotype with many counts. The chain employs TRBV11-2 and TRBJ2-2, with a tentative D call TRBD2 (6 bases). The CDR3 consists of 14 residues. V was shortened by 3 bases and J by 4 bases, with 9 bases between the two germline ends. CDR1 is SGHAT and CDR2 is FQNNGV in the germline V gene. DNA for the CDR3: TGTGCCAGCAGCTTCAGGCGGGGCACCGGGGAGCTGTTTTTT. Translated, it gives CASSFRRGTGELFF. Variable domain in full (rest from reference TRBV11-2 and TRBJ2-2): EAGVAQSPRYKIIEKRQSVAFWCNPISGHATLYWYQQILGQGPKLLIQFQNNGVVDDSQLPKDRFSAERLKGVDSTLKIQPAKLEDSAVYLCASSFRRGTGELFFGEGSRLTVL.

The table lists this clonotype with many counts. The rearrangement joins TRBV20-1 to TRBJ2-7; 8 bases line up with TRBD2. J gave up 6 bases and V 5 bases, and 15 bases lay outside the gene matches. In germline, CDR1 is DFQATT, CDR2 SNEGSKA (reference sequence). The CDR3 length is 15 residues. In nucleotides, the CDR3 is TGCAGTGCTCCACCAAGCGGGAGAAATATGGGCGAGCAGTACTTC. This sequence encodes CSAPPSGRNMGEQYF.

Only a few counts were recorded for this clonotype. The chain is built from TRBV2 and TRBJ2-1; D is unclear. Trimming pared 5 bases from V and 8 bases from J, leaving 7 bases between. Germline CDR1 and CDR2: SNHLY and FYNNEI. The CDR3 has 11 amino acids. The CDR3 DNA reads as TGTGCCAGCAGTACCTATGATGAGCAGTTCTTC. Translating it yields CASSTYDEQFF.

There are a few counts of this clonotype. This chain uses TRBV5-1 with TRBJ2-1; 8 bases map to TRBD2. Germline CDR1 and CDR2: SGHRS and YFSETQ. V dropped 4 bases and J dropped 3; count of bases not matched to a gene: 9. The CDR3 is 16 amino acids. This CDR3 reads CASSITGGAFYNEQFF. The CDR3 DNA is TGCGCCAGCAGCATTACCGGGGGGGCCTTCTACAATGAGCAGTTCTTC.

The CDR3 DNA reads TGTGCCAGCAGCTCCGCCGGGACTAGCGGGAGGGCCCAGTACTTC. Protein sequence: CASSSAGTSGRAQYF. The chain recombines TRBV7-2 with TRBJ2-7, with TRBD2 matching 16 bases. This CDR3 contains 15 residues. Germline V gene lookup returns CDR1 SGHTA and CDR2 FQGNSA. The V segment lost 4 bases and the J segment 10 bases; nucleotides outside the gene matches: 7.

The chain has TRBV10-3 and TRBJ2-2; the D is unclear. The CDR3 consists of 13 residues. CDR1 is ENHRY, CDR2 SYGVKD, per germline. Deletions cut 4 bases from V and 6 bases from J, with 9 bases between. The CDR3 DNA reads TGTGCCATCAGTGCCCAGGATTCCGGGGAGCTGTTTTTT. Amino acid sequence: CAISAQDSGELFF.

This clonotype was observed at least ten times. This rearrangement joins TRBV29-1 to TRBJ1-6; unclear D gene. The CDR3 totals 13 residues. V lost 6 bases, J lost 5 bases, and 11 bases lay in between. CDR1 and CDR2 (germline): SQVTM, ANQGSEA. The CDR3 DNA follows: TGCAGCGTCTCAAGAACCGATAATTCACCCCTCCACTTT. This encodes CSVSRTDNSPLHF.

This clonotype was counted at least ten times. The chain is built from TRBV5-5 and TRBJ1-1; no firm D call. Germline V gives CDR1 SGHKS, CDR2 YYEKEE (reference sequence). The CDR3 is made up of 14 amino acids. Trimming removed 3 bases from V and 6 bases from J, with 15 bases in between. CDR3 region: CASSYTPDTAEAFF. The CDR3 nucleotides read TGTGCCAGCAGCTACACACCGGATACGGCTGAAGCTTTCTTT.

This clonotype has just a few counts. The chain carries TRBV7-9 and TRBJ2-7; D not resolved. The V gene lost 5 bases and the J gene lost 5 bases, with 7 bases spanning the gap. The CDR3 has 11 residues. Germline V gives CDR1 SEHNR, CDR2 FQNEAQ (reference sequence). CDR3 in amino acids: CASSMYDEQYF. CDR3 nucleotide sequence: TGTGCCAGCAGCATGTACGACGAGCAGTACTTC.

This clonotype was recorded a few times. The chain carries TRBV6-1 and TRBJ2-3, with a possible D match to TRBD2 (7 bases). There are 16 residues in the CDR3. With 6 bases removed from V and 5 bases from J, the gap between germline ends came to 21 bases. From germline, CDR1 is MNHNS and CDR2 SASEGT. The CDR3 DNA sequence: TGTGCCAGCAGCATTACAGGGCCAGGGAGGGGAGATACGCAGTATTTT. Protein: CASSITGPGRGDTQYF.

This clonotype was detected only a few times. The CDR3 DNA reads TGTGCCAGCAGCCGGTCTCCAGGGCTAGGTAACACAGATACGCAGTATTTT. Translating gives CASSRSPGLGNTDTQYF. The chain uses TRBV11-2 and TRBJ2-3; D is perhaps TRBD1 (5 bases). Trimming stripped 5 bases from V and 2 bases from J, with 20 bases between. Germline lookup yields CDR1 SGHAT and CDR2 FQNNGV. The CDR3 loop spans 17 amino acids.

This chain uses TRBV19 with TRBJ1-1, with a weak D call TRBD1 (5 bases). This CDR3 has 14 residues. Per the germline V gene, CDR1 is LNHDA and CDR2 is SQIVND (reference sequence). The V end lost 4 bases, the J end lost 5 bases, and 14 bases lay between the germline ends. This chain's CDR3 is CASSTRDGGTEAFF. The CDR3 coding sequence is TGTGCCAGTAGTACCCGGGACGGTGGAACTGAAGCTTTCTTT.

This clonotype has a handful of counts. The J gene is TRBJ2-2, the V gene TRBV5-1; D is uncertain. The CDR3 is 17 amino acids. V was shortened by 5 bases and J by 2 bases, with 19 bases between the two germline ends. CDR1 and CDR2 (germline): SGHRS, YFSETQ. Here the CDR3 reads CASRAPGHNFNTGELFF. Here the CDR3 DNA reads TGCGCCAGCAGAGCCCCCGGCCACAACTTCAACACCGGGGAGCTGTTTTTT.

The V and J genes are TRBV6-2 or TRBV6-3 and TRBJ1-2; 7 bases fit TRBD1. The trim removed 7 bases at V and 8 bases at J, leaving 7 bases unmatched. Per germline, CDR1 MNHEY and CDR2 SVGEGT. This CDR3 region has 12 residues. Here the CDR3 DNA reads TGTGCCAGCACCCGGACAGGTCGCGGCTACACCTTC. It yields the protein CASTRTGRGYTF.

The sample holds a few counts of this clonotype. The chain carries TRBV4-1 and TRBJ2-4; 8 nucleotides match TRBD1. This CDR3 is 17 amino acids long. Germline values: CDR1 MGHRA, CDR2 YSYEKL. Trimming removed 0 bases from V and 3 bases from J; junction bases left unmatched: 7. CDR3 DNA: TGCGCCAGCAGCCAAGAGAGGCCAGGGGGCTTCAAAAACATTCAGTACTTC. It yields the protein CASSQERPGGFKNIQYF.

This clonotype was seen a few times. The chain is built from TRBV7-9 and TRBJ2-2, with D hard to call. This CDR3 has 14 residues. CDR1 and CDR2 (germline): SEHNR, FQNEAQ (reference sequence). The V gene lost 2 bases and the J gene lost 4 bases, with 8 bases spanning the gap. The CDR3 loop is CASSLLRTTGELFF. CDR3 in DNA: TGTGCCAGCAGCTTACTGCGCACCACCGGGGAGCTGTTTTTT.

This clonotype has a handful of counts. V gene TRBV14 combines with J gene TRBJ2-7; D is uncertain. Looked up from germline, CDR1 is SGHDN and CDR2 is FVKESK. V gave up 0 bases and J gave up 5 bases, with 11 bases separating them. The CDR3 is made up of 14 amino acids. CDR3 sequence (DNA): TGTGCCAGCAGCCAAGATGGCAGTTGGGACGAGCAGTACTTC. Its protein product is CASSQDGSWDEQYF.

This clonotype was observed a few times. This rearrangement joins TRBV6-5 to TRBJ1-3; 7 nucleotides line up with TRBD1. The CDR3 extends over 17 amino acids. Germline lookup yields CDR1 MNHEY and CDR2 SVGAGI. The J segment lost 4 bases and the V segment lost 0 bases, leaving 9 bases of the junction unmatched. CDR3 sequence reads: CASSYSRGRGKGNTIYF. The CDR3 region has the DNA TGTGCCAGCAGTTACTCGAGGGGCAGGGGGAAAGGAAACACCATATATTTT.

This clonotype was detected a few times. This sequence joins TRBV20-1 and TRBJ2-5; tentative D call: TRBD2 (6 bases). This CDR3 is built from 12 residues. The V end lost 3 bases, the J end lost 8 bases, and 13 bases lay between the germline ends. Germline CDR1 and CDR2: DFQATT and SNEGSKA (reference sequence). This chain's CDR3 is CSASSGQATQYF. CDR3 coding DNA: TGCAGTGCTAGTAGCGGACAAGCAACCCAGTACTTC.